The entry that follows covers one T cell receptor (beta chain) sequence. The germline V gene encodes CDR1 SGHAT and CDR2 FQNNGV. Trimming stripped 4 bases from V and 2 bases from J, with 14 bases between. This CDR3 comprises 15 residues. The data were taken from a study of T cell responses to AZD1222 COVID-19 vaccine. Using immunoSEQ multiplex PCR, the repertoire was profiled, and TCRdb retains in-frame clones only, with some absent. The data hold 100,000 to 150,000 clones, with 75% to 85% observed a single time. The receptor's source is an adult who received the MenACWY meningococcal vaccine as a control. The material was peripheral blood, obtained 28 days after the second dose of the MenACWY control vaccine. The J gene is TRBJ1-1, the V gene TRBV11-2, with D tentatively TRBD1 (5 bases). The CDR3 bases are TGTGCCAGCAGCTCATTGGGGGGTACCAACACTGAAGCTTTCTTT. This codes for CASSSLGGTNTEAFF.